This T cell receptor beta chain is from a study of naive and memory T cell subsets. The study, taken as a whole, reports: Naive repertoires, especially CD8, held a few larger clonotypes, possibly memory cells re-expressing CD45RA.

Both TRBC1 and TRBC2 were covered by a beta constant-region primer of two equimolar oligonucleotides. Nested alpha and beta constant-region primers with the SP2 primer drove four PCR rounds on ligated cDNA. TCRdb reprocessed the UMI-ligation and nested PCR reads with MiXCR, giving one entry per CDR3 protein. The sample includes 130,000 to 150,000 distinct CDR3 sequences, 20% to 25% of them seen just once. Cells stained for CD3, CD4, CD8, CD45RA, CD27 and viability were sorted into four CD45RA/CD27 subsets. Only one count was recorded for this clonotype. The antigen is not known. V gave up 11 bases and J gave up 4 bases; unmatched junction bases: 8. Germline V gives CDR1 SNHLY, CDR2 FYNNEI. CDR3 length: 12 residues.

The source is a human donor in good health. The J gene is TRBJ2-7, the V gene TRBV2; 7 nucleotides match TRBD2. Sequenced: naive CD4+ T cells from blood. DNA of the CDR3: TGTGCCGGCGGGAGACTACGGTACGAGCAGTACTTC. This sequence encodes CAGGRLRYEQYF.